This T cell receptor (beta chain) derives from a study of T cells in Graves' hyperthyroidism and ophthalmopathy. Study-level results: Blood also contained most expanded thyroid clonotypes above 0.001.

This clonotype showed up just a few times. The antigen remains unidentified. Graves' hyperthyroidism was deemed stable absent ophthalmopathy progression within 18 months. Each diagnosis was grounded in clinical symptoms, serum thyroxine and TRAb, thyroid ultrasound, and orbital computed tomography. The authors obtained PBMCs from about 9 ml of fresh peripheral blood. Researchers took RNA transcripts and amplified the TCR beta CDR3 regions from them. Carried out on the TCR CDR3, a first-round RT-PCR used the HTBI primer set. Using its own MiXCR run on the multiplex PCR reads, TCRdb lists one record per CDR3 protein. The table records around 430,000 distinct CDR3 sequences, 14% to 15% of them present only once. The CDR3 sequence is 16 residues long. Germline CDR1 SGHTS, CDR2 YDEGEE. Trimming shortened V by 2 bases and J by 2 bases, and 15 bases separated the two germline ends.

The TCR comes from a woman aged 25-40 years with Graves' hyperthyroidism. V gene TRBV5-8 combines with J gene TRBJ2-3; D is possibly TRBD2 (6 bases). The sequenced material came from blood. The CDR3 protein is CASSFRPGLSTDTQYF. The CDR3 nucleotides are TGTGCCAGCAGCTTTAGGCCGGGACTCTCCACAGATACGCAGTATTTT. Supplemented by reference TRBV5-8 and TRBJ2-3, the full variable domain reads EAGVTQSPTHLIKTRGQQATLRCSPISGHTSVYWYQQALGLGLQFLLWYDEGEERNRGNFPPRFSGRQFPNYSSELNVNALELEDSALYLCASSFRPGLSTDTQYFGPGTRLTVL.